In this sample, the clone carrying this T cell receptor beta chain turned up once. The data originate from a study of blood T cell repertoires in COVID-19. Trimming shortened V by 5 bases and J by 7 bases, and 21 bases separated the two germline ends. CDR1 is SGHTA and CDR2 is FQGTGA in the germline V gene. The CDR3 sequence is 16 residues long. Here immunoSEQ multiplex PCR was the method, and the copy in TCRdb shows in-frame clones only, minus some. The sample lists just under 30,000 clones, approximately 87% occurring once. What was sequenced was peripheral blood. V gene TRBV7-3 combines with J gene TRBJ1-5, with D possibly matching TRBD1 (5 bases). The TCR was taken from a human donor with active COVID-19. The donor label of this sample is uncertain. The CDR3 DNA sequence: TGTGCCAGCAGCCCCCTCACGACGGGGGTGGGCCAGCCCCAGCATTTT. This encodes CASSPLTTGVGQPQHF.